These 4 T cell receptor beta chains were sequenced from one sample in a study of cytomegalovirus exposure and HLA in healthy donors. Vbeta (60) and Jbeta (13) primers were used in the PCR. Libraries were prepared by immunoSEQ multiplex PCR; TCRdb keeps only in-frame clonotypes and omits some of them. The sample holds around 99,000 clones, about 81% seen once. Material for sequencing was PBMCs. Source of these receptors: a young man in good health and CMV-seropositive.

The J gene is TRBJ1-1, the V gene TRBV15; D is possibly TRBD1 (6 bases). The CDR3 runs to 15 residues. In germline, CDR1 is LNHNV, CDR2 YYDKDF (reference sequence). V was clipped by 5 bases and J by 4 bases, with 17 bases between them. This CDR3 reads CATSVLRGGGTEAFF. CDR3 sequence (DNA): TGTGCCACCAGCGTATTGAGGGGAGGGGGCACTGAAGCTTTCTTT.

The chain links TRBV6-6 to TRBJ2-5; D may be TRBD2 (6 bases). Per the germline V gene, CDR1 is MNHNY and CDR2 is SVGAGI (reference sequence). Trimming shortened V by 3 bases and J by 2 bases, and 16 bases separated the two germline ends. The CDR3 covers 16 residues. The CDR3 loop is CASSYARDWKQETQYF. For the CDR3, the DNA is TGTGCCAGCAGTTATGCCCGGGACTGGAAACAAGAGACCCAGTACTTC.

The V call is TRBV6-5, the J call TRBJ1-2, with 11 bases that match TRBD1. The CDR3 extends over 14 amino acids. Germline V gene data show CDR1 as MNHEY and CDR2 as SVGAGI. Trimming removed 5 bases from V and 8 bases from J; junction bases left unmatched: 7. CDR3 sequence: CASSPGQGAFGYTF. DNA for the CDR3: TGTGCCAGCAGTCCCGGACAGGGGGCGTTCGGCTACACCTTC.

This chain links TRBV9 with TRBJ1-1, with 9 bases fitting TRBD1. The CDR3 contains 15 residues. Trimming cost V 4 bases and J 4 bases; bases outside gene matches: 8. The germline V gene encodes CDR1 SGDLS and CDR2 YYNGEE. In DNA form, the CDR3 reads TGTGCCAGCAGCTTAGGACAGGGGACGGGCACTGAAGCTTTCTTT. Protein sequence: CASSLGQGTGTEAFF.